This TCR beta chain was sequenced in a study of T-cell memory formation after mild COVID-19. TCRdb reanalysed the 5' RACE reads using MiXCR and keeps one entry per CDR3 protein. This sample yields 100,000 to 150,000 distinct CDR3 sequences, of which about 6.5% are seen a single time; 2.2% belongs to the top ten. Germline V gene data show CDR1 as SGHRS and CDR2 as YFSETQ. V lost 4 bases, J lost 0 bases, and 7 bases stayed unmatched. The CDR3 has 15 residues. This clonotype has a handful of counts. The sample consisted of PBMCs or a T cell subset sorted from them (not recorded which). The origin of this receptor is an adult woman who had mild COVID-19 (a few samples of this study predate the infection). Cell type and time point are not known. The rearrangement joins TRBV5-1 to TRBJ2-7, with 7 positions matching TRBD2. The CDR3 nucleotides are TGCGCCAGCAGCCGCGGGACTACGAGCTCCTACGAGCAGTACTTC. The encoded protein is CASSRGTTSSYEQYF.